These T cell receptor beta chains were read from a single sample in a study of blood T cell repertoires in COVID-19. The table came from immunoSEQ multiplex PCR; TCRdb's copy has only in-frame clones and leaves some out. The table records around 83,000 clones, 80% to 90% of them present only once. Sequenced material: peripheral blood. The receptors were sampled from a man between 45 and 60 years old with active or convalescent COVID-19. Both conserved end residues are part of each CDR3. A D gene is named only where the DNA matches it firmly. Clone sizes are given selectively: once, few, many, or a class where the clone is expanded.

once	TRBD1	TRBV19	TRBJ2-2	CASSGTGANTGELFF	TGTGCCAGTAGCGGGACAGGGGCGAACACCGGGGAGCTGTTTTTT
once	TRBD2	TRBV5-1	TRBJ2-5	CASSPGGSKETQYF	TGCGCCAGCAGTCCGGGGGGGAGCAAAGAGACCCAGTACTTC
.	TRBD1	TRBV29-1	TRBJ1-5	CSVRTGGSNQPQHF	TGCAGCGTTAGGACAGGGGGGAGCAATCAGCCCCAGCATTTT
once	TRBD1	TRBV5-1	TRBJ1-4	CASSLATTGVGEKLFF	TGCGCCAGCAGCTTGGCAACAACAGGGGTGGGGGAAAAACTGTTTTTT
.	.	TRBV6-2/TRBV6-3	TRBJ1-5	CASSYSRVGQPQHF	TGTGCCAGCAGTTACAGCAGGGTAGGACAGCCCCAGCATTTT
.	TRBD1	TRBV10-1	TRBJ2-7	CASSEATGVNEQYF	TGCGCCAGCAGTGAAGCGACAGGGGTAAACGAGCAGTACTTC
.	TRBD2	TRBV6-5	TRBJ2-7	CASSLSGRVHEQYF	TGTGCCAGCAGCTTGAGCGGGAGAGTCCACGAGCAGTACTTC
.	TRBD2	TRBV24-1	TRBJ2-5	CATSASGQETQYF	TGTGCCACCAGTGCTAGCGGCCAAGAGACCCAGTACTTC
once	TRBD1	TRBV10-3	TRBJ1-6	CAISESTGGSPLHF	TGTGCCATCAGTGAGTCGACAGGGGGTTCACCCCTCCACTTT
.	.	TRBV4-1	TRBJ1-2	CASSQEPGSNYGYTF	TGCGCCAGCAGCCAAGAACCTGGGAGTAACTATGGCTACACCTTC
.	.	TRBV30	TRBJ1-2	CAWRGGGRTPNYGYTF	TGTGCCTGGAGGGGGGGTGGCCGGACCCCTAACTATGGCTACACCTTC
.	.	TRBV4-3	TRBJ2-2	CASSQRTSTRNTGELFF	TGCGCCAGCAGCCAAAGAACTAGCACAAGGAACACCGGGGAGCTGTTTTTT
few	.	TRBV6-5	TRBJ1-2	CASSYNYDSRYGYTF	TGTGCCAGCAGCTACAATTATGACAGCCGCTATGGCTACACCTTC
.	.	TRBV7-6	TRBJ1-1	CASSRRENTEAFF	TGTGCCAGCAGCAGACGGGAGAACACTGAAGCTTTCTTT
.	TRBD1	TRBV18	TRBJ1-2	CASSLGTGRIYTF	TGTGCCAGCTCACTAGGGACAGGGAGGATCTACACCTTC
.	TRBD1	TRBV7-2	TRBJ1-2	CASSSRTGYGYTF	TGTGCCAGCAGCTCTCGGACAGGCTATGGCTACACCTTC
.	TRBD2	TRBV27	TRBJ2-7	CASSWGGAYEQYF	TGTGCCAGCAGTTGGGGGGGGGCCTACGAGCAGTACTTC
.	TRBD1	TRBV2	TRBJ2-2	CASTQTDGQGAELFF	TGTGCCAGCACTCAAACAGATGGACAGGGGGCTGAGCTGTTTTTT
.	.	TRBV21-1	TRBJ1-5	CASSKAPRGPLSNQPQHF	TGTGCCAGCAGCAAAGCGCCCAGGGGACCACTTAGCAATCAGCCCCAGCATTTT
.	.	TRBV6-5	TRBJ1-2	CASSSTTGYYGYTF	TGTGCCAGCAGTTCAACTACAGGGTACTATGGCTACACCTTC
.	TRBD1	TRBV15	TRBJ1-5	CATSRATGVGQPQHF	TGTGCCACCAGCAGAGCCACAGGGGTGGGACAGCCCCAGCATTTT
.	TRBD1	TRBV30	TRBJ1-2	CAWSVRLGQGDGYTF	TGTGCCTGGAGTGTACGTTTAGGGCAGGGGGACGGCTACACCTTC
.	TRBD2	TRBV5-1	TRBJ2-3	CASSRGLAGGPGDTQYF	TGCGCCAGCAGCCGGGGACTAGCGGGAGGGCCGGGGGATACGCAGTATTTT
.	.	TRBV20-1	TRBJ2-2	CSASGQNTGELFF	TGCAGTGCTAGTGGACAGAACACCGGGGAGCTGTTTTTT
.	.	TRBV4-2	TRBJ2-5	CASSQVRQAQETQYF	TGTGCCAGCAGCCAAGTGAGACAGGCGCAAGAGACCCAGTACTTC
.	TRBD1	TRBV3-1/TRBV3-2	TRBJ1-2	CASQARGRGYGYTF	TGTGCCAGCCAAGCCAGGGGGCGCGGCTATGGCTACACCTTC
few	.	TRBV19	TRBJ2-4	CASRPTWSGAKNIQYF	TGTGCCAGTAGACCCACCTGGTCCGGAGCCAAAAACATTCAGTACTTC
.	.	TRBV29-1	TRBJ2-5	CSVVGATGLQEQETQYF	TGCAGCGTTGTCGGTGCCACGGGACTCCAGGAGCAAGAGACCCAGTACTTC
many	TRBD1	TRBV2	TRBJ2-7	CASSGGTGNIGIYEQYF	TGTGCCAGCAGTGGGGGGACAGGGAATATAGGGATCTACGAGCAGTACTTC
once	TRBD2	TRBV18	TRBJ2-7	CASSPGGSREQYF	TGTGCCAGCTCCCCCGGGGGGTCTCGGGAGCAGTACTTC
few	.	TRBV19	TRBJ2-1	CASNQGGYNEQFF	TGTGCCAGTAACCAGGGTGGTTACAATGAGCAGTTCTTC
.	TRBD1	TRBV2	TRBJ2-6	CASSDTWGQGSPGANVLTF	TGTGCCAGCAGTGACACGTGGGGACAGGGGAGCCCTGGGGCCAACGTCCTGACTTTC
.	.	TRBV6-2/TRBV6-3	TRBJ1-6	CASSRPSGTRSPLHF	TGTGCCAGCAGCCGACCTTCGGGGACACGGTCACCCCTCCACTTT
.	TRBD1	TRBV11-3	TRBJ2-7	CASSPGQGSYEQYF	TGTGCCAGCAGCCCAGGACAGGGGAGCTACGAGCAGTACTTC
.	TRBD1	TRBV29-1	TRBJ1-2	CSVVIGGDYGYTF	TGCAGCGTTGTAATAGGGGGCGACTATGGCTACACCTTC
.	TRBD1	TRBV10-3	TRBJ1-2	CAISAGTGGNYGYTF	TGTGCCATCAGTGCAGGGACAGGGGGCAACTATGGCTACACCTTC
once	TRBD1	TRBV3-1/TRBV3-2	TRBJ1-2	CASSNTLRGRWGYTF	TGTGCCAGCAGCAACACGCTCAGGGGGCGGTGGGGCTACACCTTC